This T cell receptor beta chain was identified during a study of patients and donors after allogeneic stem cell transplantation. This clonotype was counted a few times. TCRdb itself ran the RT-PCR reads through MiXCR, one entry per CDR3 protein. The sample consists of 10,000 to 13,000 distinct CDR3 sequences, roughly a fifth of them appearing once. The CDR3 loop spans 15 amino acids. J was trimmed by 4 bases and V by 5 bases; bases with no gene match: 8. The material sequenced was blood, either unsorted or a sorted T cell fraction (not recorded which). The clonotype originates from a human donor who was either an allogeneic HSCT recipient or a stem cell or donor lymphocyte infusion donor (not recorded which). It is not recorded whose cells these are; they may come from a transplant donor. This chain connects TRBV12-3 or TRBV12-4 to TRBJ1-1; 9 positions match TRBD1. CDR3 sequence: CASSTRQGVSTEAFF. The CDR3 nucleotides read TGTGCCAGCAGTACAAGACAGGGGGTGAGCACTGAAGCTTTCTTT.